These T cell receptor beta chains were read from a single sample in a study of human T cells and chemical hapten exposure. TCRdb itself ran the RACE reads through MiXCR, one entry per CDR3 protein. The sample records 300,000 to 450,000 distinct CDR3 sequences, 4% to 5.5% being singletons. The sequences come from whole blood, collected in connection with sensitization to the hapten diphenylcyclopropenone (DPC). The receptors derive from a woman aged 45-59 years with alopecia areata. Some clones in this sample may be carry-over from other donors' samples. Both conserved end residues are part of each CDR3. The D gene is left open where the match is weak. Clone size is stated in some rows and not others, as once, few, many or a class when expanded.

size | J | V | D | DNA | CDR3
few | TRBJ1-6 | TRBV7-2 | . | TGTGCCAGCAGCTTTGGTCCCACGGGCAATTCACCCCTCCACTTT | CASSFGPTGNSPLHF
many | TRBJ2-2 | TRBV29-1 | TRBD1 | TGCAGCGTCGTGGAGACAGGGGGCGCCGGCACCGGGGAGCTGTTTTTT | CSVVETGGAGTGELFF
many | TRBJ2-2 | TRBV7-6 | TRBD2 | TGTGCCAGCAGCTCCGCTACCCGACAGAAACTAGCGGGGGCCCCCGACACCGGGGAGCTGTTTTTT | CASSSATRQKLAGAPDTGELFF
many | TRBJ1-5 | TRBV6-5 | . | TGTGCCAGCAGTTATTCACGGAATAGCAATCAGCCCCAGCATTTT | CASSYSRNSNQPQHF
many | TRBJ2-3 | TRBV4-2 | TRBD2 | TGTGCCAGCAGCTCCCAGCGGGGGGTGCTGGATACGCAGTATTTT | CASSSQRGVLDTQYF
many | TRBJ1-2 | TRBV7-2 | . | TGTGCCAGCAGCTTAGGGCGTTTTAACTATGGCTACACCTTC | CASSLGRFNYGYTF
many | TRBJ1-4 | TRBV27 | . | TGTGCCAGCAGTTTATCGACAGGCTCCTTTGGGTTGAGTGAAAAACTGTTTTTT | CASSLSTGSFGLSEKLFF
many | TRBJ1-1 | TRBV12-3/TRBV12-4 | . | TGTGCCAGCAGGACGACCGGGAAGAACACTGAAGCTTTCTTT | CASRTTGKNTEAFF
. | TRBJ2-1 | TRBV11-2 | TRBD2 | TGTGCCAGCAGCTTCAGCCGACTAGCGCTAGAGCAGTTCTTC | CASSFSRLALEQFF
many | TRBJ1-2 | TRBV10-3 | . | TGTGCCATCAGCATAGGACTTACCTTTAACTATGGCTACACCTTC | CAISIGLTFNYGYTF
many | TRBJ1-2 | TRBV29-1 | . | TGCAGCGTTGGATTTGGCTACACCTTC | CSVGFGYTF
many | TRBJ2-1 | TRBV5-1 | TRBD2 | TGCGCCAGCAGGAGGGAGGGCAATGAGCAGTTCTTC | CASRREGNEQFF
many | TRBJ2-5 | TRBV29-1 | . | TGCAGCGTTGGGCTTTTACAAGAGACCCAGTACTTC | CSVGLLQETQYF
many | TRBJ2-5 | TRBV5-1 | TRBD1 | TGCGCCAGCAGCTTGGAAGGCAGGGGGTACCAAGAGACCCAGTACTTC | CASSLEGRGYQETQYF
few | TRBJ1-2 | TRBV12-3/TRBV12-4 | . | TGTGCCAGCAGGCAGGGATCGGAACTCTATGGCTACACCTTC | CASRQGSELYGYTF
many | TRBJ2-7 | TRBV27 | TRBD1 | TGTGCCAGCAGGGACAGGGGCGGTTGGTACGAGCAGTACTTC | CASRDRGGWYEQYF
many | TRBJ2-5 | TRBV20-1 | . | TGCAGTGCTAGCCTTCGGGTCCATCAAGAGACCCAGTACTTC | CSASLRVHQETQYF
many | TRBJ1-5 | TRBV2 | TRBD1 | TGTGCCAGATATTTGGGACAGGGGGTTTTAGGCCATCAGCCCCAGCATTTT | CARYLGQGVLGHQPQHF
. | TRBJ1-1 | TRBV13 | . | TGTGCCAGCAGCTTAGGGGGTGCGTGGACTGAAGCTTTCTTT | CASSLGGAWTEAFF
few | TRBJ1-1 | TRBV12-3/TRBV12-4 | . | TGTGCCAGCAGTCTCCGGTGGAGGGGGGACACTGAAGCTTTCTTT | CASSLRWRGDTEAFF
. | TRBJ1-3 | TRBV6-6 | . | TGTGCCAGCGTGGGCTCTGGAAACACCATATATTTT | CASVGSGNTIYF
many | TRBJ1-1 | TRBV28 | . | TGTGCCAGCAGTAATAGCCTAGAAGCTTTCTTT | CASSNSLEAFF
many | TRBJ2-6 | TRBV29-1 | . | TGCAGCGTTTCCAGGGGACGCTCTGGGGCCAACGTCTTGACTTTC | CSVSRGRSGANVLTF
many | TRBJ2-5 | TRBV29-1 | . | TGCAGCGTTGAATGGGGCGGGCGCGAGACCCAGTACTTC | CSVEWGGRETQYF
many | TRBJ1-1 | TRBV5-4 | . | TGTGCCAGCAGCTCCTGGACTGAAGCTTTCTTT | CASSSWTEAFF
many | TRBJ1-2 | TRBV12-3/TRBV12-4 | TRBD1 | TGTGCCAGCAGCGAGAACAGGGGAGGGGTCTATGGCTACACCTTC | CASSENRGGVYGYTF
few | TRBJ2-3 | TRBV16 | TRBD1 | TGTGCCAGCAGCCAACTGACAGGGGGCTTCACAGATACGCAGTATTTT | CASSQLTGGFTDTQYF
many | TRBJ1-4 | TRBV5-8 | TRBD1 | TGTGCCAGCAGCTTGCGACGGGGACAGGGCACTAATGAAAAACTGTTTTTT | CASSLRRGQGTNEKLFF
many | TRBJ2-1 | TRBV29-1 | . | TGCAGCGTTGCTAGGGGGGATGAGCAGTTCTTC | CSVARGDEQFF
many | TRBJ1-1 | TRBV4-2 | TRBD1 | TGTGCCAGCAGCCAAGAGCTCGACAGGGCGGAAGCTTTCTTT | CASSQELDRAEAFF
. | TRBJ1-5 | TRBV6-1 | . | TGTGCCAGCAGTGACTCTCTTCAGGGTCATCAGCCCCAGCATTTT | CASSDSLQGHQPQHF
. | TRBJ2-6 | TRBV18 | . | TGTGCCAGCTCACCACGAATAACGTCTGGGGCCAACGTCCTGACTTTC | CASSPRITSGANVLTF
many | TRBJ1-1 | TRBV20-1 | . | TGCAGTGCGAGGACCCTGGTCCCCTTGAACACTGAAGCTTTCTTT | CSARTLVPLNTEAFF
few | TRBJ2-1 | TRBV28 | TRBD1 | TGTGCCAGCAGTTCCAGGGGGCGCAGGAATGAGCAGTTCTTC | CASSSRGRRNEQFF
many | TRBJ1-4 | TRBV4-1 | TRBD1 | TGCGCCAGCAGCCAAGCCCCCGGGACAGGGAGGGGAAAACTGTTTTTT | CASSQAPGTGRGKLFF
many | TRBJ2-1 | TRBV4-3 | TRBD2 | TGCGCCAGCAGCCAAACTAGCGGGAGGGGTACTGAGCAGTTCTTC | CASSQTSGRGTEQFF
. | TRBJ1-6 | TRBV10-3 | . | TGTGCCATCAGTGAGGGGGGGGGCTCCTATAATTCACCCCTCCACTTT | CAISEGGGSYNSPLHF
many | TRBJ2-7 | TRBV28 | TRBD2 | TGTGCCAGCAGTTTAGGTTGGCGGGGGGGAGAGCAGTACTTC | CASSLGWRGGEQYF
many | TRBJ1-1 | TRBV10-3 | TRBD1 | TGTGCCATCAGTGGGACAGGGGGAACTGAAGCTTTCTTT | CAISGTGGTEAFF
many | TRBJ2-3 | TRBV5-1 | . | TGCGCCAGCACGGGTTTCACAGATACGCAGTATTTT | CASTGFTDTQYF
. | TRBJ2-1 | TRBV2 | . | TGTGCCAGCTTTGGAGGGGTAGGTGAGCAGTTCTTC | CASFGGVGEQFF
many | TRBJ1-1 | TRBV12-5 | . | TGTGCTAGTGCTTCGGACAGACCAGCTGAAGCTTTCTTT | CASASDRPAEAFF
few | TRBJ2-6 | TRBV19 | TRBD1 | TGTGCCAGTAGTAAGCGGGACAGGGGCCGCTCTGGGGCCAACGTCCTGACTTTC | CASSKRDRGRSGANVLTF
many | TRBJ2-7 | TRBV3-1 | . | TGTGCCAGCAGCCAAGGTGGACGCAGGCAGGGCGAGCAGTACTTC | CASSQGGRRQGEQYF
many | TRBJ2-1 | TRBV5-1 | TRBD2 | TGCGCCAGCAGCTTGATCAGTTCTAGCGGGGGGGCCAACGGGCAGTTCTTC | CASSLISSSGGANGQFF
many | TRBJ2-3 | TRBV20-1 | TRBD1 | TGCAGTGCCAAGACACAGGGGGTGAAGGGGCGAGATACGCAGTATTTT | CSAKTQGVKGRDTQYF
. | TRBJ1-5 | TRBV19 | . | TGTGCCAGTAGTGGCGGGACACATAGCAATCAGCCCCAGCATTTT | CASSGGTHSNQPQHF
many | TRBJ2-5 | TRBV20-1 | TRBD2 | TGCAGTGCTAGAGATCCCGGGGGGGATCAAGAGACCCAGTACTTC | CSARDPGGDQETQYF
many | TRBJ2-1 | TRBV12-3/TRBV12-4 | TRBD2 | TGTGCCAGCCGAATCCGTCGGGGGGGTTTAGGGAATGAGCAGTTCTTC | CASRIRRGGLGNEQFF
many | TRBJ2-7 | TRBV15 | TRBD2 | TGTGCCACCAGCACTAGCGGGAGGGCCTACGAGCAGTACTTC | CATSTSGRAYEQYF